This T cell receptor beta chain was profiled in a study of blood T cell repertoires in COVID-19. Study context: T cells, B-cell-depleted T cells, or PBMCs supplied cDNA or gDNA.

Repertoires were generated with immunoSEQ multiplex PCR, while TCRdb's copy carries only in-frame clones and drops some. The sample carries roughly 72,000 clones, roughly 85% recorded once. Germline V lookup: CDR1 MNHEY, CDR2 SMNVEV (reference sequence). The CDR3 consists of 13 residues. Losses at the gene ends were 4 bases for V and 8 bases for J; bases not matched to a gene: 5. The V call is TRBV27, the J call TRBJ1-5, with 7 bases identical to TRBD1. This clonotype was sampled from a human donor in a cohort sampled during active COVID-19. Sequenced material: peripheral blood. Here the CDR3 reads CASSSQGFEPQHF. Written as DNA, the CDR3 is TGTGCCAGCAGTTCACAGGGGTTTGAGCCCCAGCATTTT.